Listed below are T cell receptor beta chains from one sample, sequenced in a study of cytomegalovirus exposure and HLA in healthy donors. Some clones are missing from TCRdb's copy, which holds only in-frame ones; the method was immunoSEQ multiplex PCR. Seen here are around 100,000 clones, over 60% observed once, and the top ten hold roughly 2.4%. The sequenced material came from PBMCs. The receptor set was obtained from a woman aged 25 to 39 in good health and CMV-seronegative. CDR3s include the opening cysteine and the closing phenylalanine or tryptophan. The D gene is left open where the match is weak. Clone size, where shown, is once, few, many, or a class for clones that have expanded.

j_gene	d_gene	v_gene	abundance	CDR3nt	CDR3aa
TRBJ2-1	-	TRBV29-1	-	TGCAGCGTTTTCCAGGGGGGTGAGCAGTTCTTC	CSVFQGGEQFF
TRBJ2-7	TRBD1	TRBV4-1	-	TGCGCCAGCAGCCAATGGCAGGGGGAATACGAGCAGTACTTC	CASSQWQGEYEQYF
TRBJ2-3	-	TRBV28	-	TGTGCCAGCACAGGCCAATCAGATACGCAGTATTTT	CASTGQSDTQYF
TRBJ1-3	TRBD1	TRBV9	-	TGTGCCAGCAGCGAGGGACAGGGAGGCAACACCATATATTTT	CASSEGQGGNTIYF
TRBJ2-5	TRBD1	TRBV28	-	TGTGCCAGCAGTACACAGGGGCAAGAGACCCAGTACTTC	CASSTQGQETQYF
TRBJ2-3	-	TRBV30	-	TGTGCCTGGAGCGCGGGATTTACAGATACGCAGTATTTT	CAWSAGFTDTQYF
TRBJ1-2	-	TRBV9	-	TGTGCCAGCAGCGGAGGATACTATGGCTACACCTTC	CASSGGYYGYTF
TRBJ1-1	-	TRBV15	-	TGTGCCACCAGCCCGGGTCTTACCGGGAACACTGAAGCTTTCTTT	CATSPGLTGNTEAFF
TRBJ1-2	-	TRBV2	-	TGTGCCAGCAATTTTGGGGCAGGAGTTAATGGCTACACCTTC	CASNFGAGVNGYTF
TRBJ1-3	-	TRBV5-4	-	TGTGCCAGCAGCTTGCAGGCAGGTACCGGAAACACCATATATTTT	CASSLQAGTGNTIYF
TRBJ1-1	-	TRBV19	-	TGTGCCAGTAACTTCCCCAACACTGAAGCTTTCTTT	CASNFPNTEAFF
TRBJ2-7	-	TRBV28	-	TGTGCCAGCAGTTTGGTAGGGGGAGAGGGGGAGCAGTACTTC	CASSLVGGEGEQYF
TRBJ2-1	-	TRBV5-6	once	TGTGCCAGCAACGGGGTGGGGGAGGCATGGAATGAGCAGTTCTTC	CASNGVGEAWNEQFF
TRBJ2-3	-	TRBV6-6	-	TGTGCCAGCAGTTACTCGTTTCGCGCAGATACGCAGTATTTT	CASSYSFRADTQYF
TRBJ1-1	-	TRBV28	-	TGTGCCAGCAGGGTTCTCGACAACCTTGAAGCTTTCTTT	CASRVLDNLEAFF
TRBJ2-7	TRBD1	TRBV27	few	TGTGCCAGAAAGTCGGACAGGGGGTTTTACGAGCAGTACTTC	CARKSDRGFYEQYF
TRBJ2-7	-	TRBV7-2	-	TGTGCCAGCAAGGTGAATAGCGGATCCTACGAGCAGTACTTC	CASKVNSGSYEQYF
TRBJ2-7	-	TRBV5-1	-	TGCGCCAGCAGCCCCAGAACACAGGGCGACGGGCAGTACTTC	CASSPRTQGDGQYF
TRBJ2-7	-	TRBV11-1	-	TGTGCCAGCAGCTTAGGAAGCGGAGGATCCTACGAGCAGTACTTC	CASSLGSGGSYEQYF
TRBJ2-2	-	TRBV4-1	-	TGCGCCAGCAGCTACCTCGGAGGGGACACCGGGGAGCTGTTTTTT	CASSYLGGDTGELFF
TRBJ2-2	TRBD2	TRBV5-1	once	TGCGCCAGCAGCTTGGGGCTAGCGGAAAACACCGGGGAGCTGTTTTTT	CASSLGLAENTGELFF
TRBJ2-6	-	TRBV5-4	few	TGTGCCAGCAGCTTGGCCGGGATCACCAACTCTGGGGCCAACGTCCTGACTTTC	CASSLAGITNSGANVLTF
TRBJ1-2	TRBD1	TRBV19	-	TGTGCCAGTAGTACAGAGATGACAGGGGCCAACTATGGCTACACCTTC	CASSTEMTGANYGYTF
TRBJ2-5	-	TRBV5-1	few	TGCGCCAGCAGCGGTCTCGGGGGCCAAGAGACCCAGTACTTC	CASSGLGGQETQYF
TRBJ2-1	TRBD2	TRBV5-8	-	TGTGCCAGCAGCTTGGCGCTAGCGGGTTACAATGAGCAGTTCTTC	CASSLALAGYNEQFF
TRBJ2-1	-	TRBV28	-	TGTGCCAGCACTCGCCGGGACTCCCACTACAATGAGCAGTTCTTC	CASTRRDSHYNEQFF
TRBJ2-2	TRBD2	TRBV29-1	-	TGCAGCGCGCTGGGGACTAGCGGGCCCCTGACCGACACCGGGGAGCTGTTTTTT	CSALGTSGPLTDTGELFF
TRBJ2-7	TRBD1	TRBV7-2	-	TGTGCCAGCAGCTTAGGAGGGGGCGACGTCTACGAGCAGTACTTC	CASSLGGGDVYEQYF
TRBJ2-7	-	TRBV30	-	TGTGCCTGGAGTTCGACCGGCAGTGGGCTAGCGGAGGGGGTCGAGCAGTACTTC	CAWSSTGSGLAEGVEQYF
TRBJ2-1	TRBD1	TRBV7-9	-	TGTGCCAGCAGCTTATTCGAGGGGGCAGGGGAGCAGTTCTTC	CASSLFEGAGEQFF
TRBJ2-7	TRBD2	TRBV28	-	TGTGCCAGCAGTTTTCCTCGAGGACTAGCGGGAGGTGAGCAGTACTTC	CASSFPRGLAGGEQYF
TRBJ2-7	TRBD1	TRBV27	-	TGTGCCAGCAACAGGGGGCAGGGTGTTGAGCAGTACTTC	CASNRGQGVEQYF
TRBJ2-1	-	TRBV5-4	few	TGTGCCAGCAGCTTGGGCGGGAACCACAATGAGCAGTTCTTC	CASSLGGNHNEQFF
TRBJ2-1	TRBD1	TRBV18	once	TGTGCCAGCTCACGCGGGACAGGGTCGAATGAGCAGTTCTTC	CASSRGTGSNEQFF
TRBJ2-7	-	TRBV2	few	TGTGCCAGCAGTGAAGCAGACAGCTACGAGCAGTACTTC	CASSEADSYEQYF
TRBJ1-3	TRBD1	TRBV10-3	-	TGTGCCATCAGTGGTCAGGGGGAAAGCTCTGGAAACACCATATATTTT	CAISGQGESSGNTIYF
TRBJ1-1	TRBD1	TRBV5-1	-	TGCGCCAGCAGCGCAACAGGGGGCGTTGAAGCTTTCTTT	CASSATGGVEAFF
TRBJ2-3	-	TRBV14	-	TGTGCCAGCAGCCAAGTGGGGGGACCAACAGATACGCAGTATTTT	CASSQVGGPTDTQYF
TRBJ2-3	TRBD2	TRBV30	once	TGTGCCTGGAAGGAGGCGGGAGGGACAGATACGCAGTATTTT	CAWKEAGGTDTQYF
TRBJ2-3	-	TRBV28	-	TGTGCCAGCAGCCCCGGGGGTGCCAACACAGATACACAGTATTTT	CASSPGGANTDTQYF